This T cell receptor beta chain was captured by sequencing in a study of T cells after yellow fever vaccination. Study results and limitations: Primary-vaccination clones mostly resurfaced post-booster (about 95% CD4, under 90% CD8).

This clonotype was counted at least ten times. Its target is not known. 5'RACE template switching added a universal primer site and UMIs to TCR cDNA. TCRdb re-derived calls from the 5' RACE reads in MiXCR, one entry per CDR3 protein. The sample records some 120,000 distinct CDR3 sequences, 8.4% being singletons. Trimming removed 3 bases at V and 0 bases at J, with 12 bases between. The CDR3 spans 15 residues. This receptor was identified in a man in his thirties or forties who received the YFV17D yellow fever vaccine. The chain recombines TRBV12-3 or TRBV12-4 with TRBJ2-7; D is undetermined. The starting material was CD8+ T cells sorted from PBMCs, obtained 45 days after the yellow fever booster vaccination. The CDR3 DNA reads TGTGCCAGCAGTTTTGCAGGCGAGAGCTCCTACGAGCAGTACTTC. Protein: CASSFAGESSYEQYF.